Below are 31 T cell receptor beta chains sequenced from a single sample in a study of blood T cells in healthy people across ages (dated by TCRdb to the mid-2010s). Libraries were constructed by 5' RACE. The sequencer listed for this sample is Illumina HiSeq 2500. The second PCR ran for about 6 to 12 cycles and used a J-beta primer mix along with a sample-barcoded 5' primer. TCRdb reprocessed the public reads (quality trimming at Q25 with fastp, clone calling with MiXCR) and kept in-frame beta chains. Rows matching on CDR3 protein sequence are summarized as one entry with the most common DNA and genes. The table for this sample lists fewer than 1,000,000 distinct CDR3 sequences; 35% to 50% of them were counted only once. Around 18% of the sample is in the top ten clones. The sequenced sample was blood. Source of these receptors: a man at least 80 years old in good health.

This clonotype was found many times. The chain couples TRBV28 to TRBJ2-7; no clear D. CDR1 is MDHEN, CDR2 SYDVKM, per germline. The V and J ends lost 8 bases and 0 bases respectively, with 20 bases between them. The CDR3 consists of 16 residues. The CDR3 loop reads CASVHFGDPSSYEQYF. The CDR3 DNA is TGTGCCAGCGTACACTTCGGTGACCCGAGCTCCTACGAGCAGTACTTC.

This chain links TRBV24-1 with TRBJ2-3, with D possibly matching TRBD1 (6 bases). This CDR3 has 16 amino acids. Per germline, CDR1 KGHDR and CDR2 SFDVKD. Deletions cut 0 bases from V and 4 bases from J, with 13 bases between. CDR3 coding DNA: TGTGCCACCAGTGATTTGCCAGACAGGTTTCCAGATACGCAGTATTTT. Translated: CATSDLPDRFPDTQYF.

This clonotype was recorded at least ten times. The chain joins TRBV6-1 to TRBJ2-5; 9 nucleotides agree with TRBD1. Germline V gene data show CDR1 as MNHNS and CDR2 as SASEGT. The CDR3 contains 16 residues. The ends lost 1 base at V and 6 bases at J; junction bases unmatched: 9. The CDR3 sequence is CASSEVWTGVLKTQYF. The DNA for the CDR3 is TGTGCCAGCAGTGAAGTTTGGACAGGGGTATTGAAGACCCAGTACTTC.

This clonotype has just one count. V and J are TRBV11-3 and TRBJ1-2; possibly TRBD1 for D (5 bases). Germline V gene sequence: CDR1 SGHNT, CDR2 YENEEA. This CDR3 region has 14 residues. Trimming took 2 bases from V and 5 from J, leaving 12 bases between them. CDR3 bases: TGTGCCAGCAGCTTACTGGGGGGGGGTTATGGCTACACCTTC. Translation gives CASSLLGGGYGYTF.

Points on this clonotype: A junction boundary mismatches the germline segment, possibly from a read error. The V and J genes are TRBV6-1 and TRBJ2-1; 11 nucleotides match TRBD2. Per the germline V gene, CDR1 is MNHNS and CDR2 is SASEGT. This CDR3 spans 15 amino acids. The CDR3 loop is CASSLTSGSPNEQLF. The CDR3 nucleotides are TGTGCCAGCAGCCTTACTAGCGGGAGTCCGAATGAGCAGTTATTC.

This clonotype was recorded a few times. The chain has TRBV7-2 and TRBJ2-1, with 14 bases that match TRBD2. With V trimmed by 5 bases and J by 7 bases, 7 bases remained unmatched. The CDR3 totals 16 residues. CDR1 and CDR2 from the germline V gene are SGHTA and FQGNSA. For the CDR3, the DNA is TGTGCCAGCAGCCCATCGGGACTAGCGGGAGAAAATGAGCAGTTCTTC. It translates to CASSPSGLAGENEQFF.

For the CDR3, the DNA is TGCAGTGCTAGAGGGAAGGTTGCCACTGAAGCTTTCTTT. Encoded protein: CSARGKVATEAFF. The chain couples TRBV20-1 to TRBJ1-1; D remains unclear. The ends were cut back, 1 base at V and 4 bases at J, with 10 bases in the middle. This CDR3 is built from 13 residues. Germline loops: CDR1 DFQATT, CDR2 SNEGSKA (reference sequence).

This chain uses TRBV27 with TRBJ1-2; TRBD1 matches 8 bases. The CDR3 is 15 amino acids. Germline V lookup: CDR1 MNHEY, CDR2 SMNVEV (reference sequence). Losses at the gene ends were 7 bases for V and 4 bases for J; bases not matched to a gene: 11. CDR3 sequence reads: CASTNFPGTGYGYTF. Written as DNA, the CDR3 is TGTGCCAGCACAAACTTTCCCGGGACAGGCTATGGCTACACCTTC.

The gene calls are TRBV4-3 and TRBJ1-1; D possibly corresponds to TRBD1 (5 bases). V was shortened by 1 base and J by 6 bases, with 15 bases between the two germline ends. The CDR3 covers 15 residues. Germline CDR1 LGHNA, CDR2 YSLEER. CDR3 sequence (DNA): TGCGCCAGCAGCCAAGGGAGGGGCATTAACGCTGAAGCTTTCTTT. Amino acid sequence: CASSQGRGINAEAFF.

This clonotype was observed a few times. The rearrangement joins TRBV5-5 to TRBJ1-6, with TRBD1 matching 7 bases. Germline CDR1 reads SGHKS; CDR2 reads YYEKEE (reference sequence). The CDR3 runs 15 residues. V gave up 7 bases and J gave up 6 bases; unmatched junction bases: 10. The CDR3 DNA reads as TGTGCCAGCGCGTCAGGGGGTAGCATTAATTCACCCCTCCACTTT. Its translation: CASASGGSINSPLHF.

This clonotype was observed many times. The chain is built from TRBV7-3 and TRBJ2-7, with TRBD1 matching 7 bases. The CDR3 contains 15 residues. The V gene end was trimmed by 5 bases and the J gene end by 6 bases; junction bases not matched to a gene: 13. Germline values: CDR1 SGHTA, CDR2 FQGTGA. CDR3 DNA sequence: TGTGCCAGCAGCCCGACGTCGGGACAGTTCTCCGAGCAGTACTTC. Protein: CASSPTSGQFSEQYF.

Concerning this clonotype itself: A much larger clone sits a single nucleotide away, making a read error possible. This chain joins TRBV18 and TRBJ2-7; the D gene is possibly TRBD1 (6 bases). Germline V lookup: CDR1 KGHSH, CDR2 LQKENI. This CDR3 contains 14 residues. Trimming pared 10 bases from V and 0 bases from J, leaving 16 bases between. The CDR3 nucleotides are TGTGCCACCTCCCCGGACAGTTCCTCCTACGAGCAGTACTTC. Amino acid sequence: CATSPDSSSYEQYF.

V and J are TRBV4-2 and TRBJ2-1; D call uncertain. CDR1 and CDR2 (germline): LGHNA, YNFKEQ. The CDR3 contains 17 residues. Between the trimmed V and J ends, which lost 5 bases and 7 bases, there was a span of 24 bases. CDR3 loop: CASSAGSSTLIKNEQFF. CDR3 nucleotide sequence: TGTGCCAGCAGCGCTGGATCGTCGACTCTAATAAAAAATGAGCAGTTCTTC.

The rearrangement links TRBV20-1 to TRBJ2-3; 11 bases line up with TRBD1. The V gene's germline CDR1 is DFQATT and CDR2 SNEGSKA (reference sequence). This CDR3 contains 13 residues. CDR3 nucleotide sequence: TGCAGGGGAGGACAGGGGGCCACAGATACGCAGTATTTT. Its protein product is CRGGQGATDTQYF.

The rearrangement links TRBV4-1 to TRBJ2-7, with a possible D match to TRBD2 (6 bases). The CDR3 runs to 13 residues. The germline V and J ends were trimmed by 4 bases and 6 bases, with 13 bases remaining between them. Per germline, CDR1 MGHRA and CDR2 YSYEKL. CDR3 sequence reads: CASSLSGRLEQYF. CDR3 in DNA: TGCGCCAGCAGCCTTTCCGGGAGACTCGAGCAGTACTTC.

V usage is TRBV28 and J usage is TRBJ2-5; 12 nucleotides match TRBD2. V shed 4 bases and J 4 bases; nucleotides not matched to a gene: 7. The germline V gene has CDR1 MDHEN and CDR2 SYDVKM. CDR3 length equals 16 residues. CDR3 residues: CASSSPGLAGRETQYF. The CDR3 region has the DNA TGTGCCAGCAGTTCGCCGGGACTAGCGGGTCGAGAGACCCAGTACTTC.

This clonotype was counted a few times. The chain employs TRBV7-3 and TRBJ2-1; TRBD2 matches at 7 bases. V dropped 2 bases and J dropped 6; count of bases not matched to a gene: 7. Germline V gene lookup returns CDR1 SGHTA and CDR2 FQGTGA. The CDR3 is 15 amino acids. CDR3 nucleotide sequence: TGTGCCAGCAGCTTACTAGCGGCTCGGAGCAATGAGCAGTTCTTC. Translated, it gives CASSLLAARSNEQFF.

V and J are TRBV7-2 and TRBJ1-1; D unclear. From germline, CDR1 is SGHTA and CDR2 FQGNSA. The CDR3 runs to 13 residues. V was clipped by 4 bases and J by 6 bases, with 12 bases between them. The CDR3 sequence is CASSYTPGAEAFF. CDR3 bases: TGTGCCAGCAGCTACACCCCCGGGGCTGAAGCTTTCTTT.

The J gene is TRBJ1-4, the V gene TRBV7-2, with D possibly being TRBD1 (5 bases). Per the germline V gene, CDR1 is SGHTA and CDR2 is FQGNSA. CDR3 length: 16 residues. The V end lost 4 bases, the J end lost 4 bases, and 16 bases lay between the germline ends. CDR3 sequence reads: CASSSRGGGGNEKLFF. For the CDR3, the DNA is TGTGCCAGCAGCTCACGCGGCGGGGGGGGTAATGAAAAACTGTTTTTT.

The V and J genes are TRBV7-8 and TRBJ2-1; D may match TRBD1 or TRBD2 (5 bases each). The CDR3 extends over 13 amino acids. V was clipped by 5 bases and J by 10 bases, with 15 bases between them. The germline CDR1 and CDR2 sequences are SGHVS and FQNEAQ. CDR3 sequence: CASSPGAEPEQFF. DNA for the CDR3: TGTGCCAGCAGCCCCGGGGCAGAGCCAGAGCAGTTCTTC.

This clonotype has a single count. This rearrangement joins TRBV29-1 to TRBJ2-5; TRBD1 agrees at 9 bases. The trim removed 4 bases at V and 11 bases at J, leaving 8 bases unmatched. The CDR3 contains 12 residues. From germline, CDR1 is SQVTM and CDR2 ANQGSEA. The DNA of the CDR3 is TGCAGCGTTGGGACAGGGGACAATGAGCAGTACTTC. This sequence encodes CSVGTGDNEQYF.

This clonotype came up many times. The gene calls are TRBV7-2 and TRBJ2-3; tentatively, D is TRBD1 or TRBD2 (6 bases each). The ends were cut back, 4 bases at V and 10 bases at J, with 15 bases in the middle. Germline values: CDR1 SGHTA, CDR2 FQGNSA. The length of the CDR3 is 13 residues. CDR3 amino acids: CASSYGDIAAQYF. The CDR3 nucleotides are TGTGCCAGCAGCTATGGGGACATAGCGGCGCAGTATTTT. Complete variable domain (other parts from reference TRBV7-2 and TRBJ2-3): GAGVSQSPSNKVTEKGKDVELRCDPISGHTALYWYRQSLGQGLEFLIYFQGNSAPDKSGLPSDRFSAERTGGSVSTLTIQRTQQEDSAVYLCASSYGDIAAQYFGPGTRLTVL.

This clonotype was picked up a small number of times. The CDR3 DNA reads as TGTGCCAGCAGCCCCCCCGCTAACGTCCTGACTTTC. Its protein is CASSPPANVLTF. The gene calls are TRBV5-5 and TRBJ2-6; D call uncertain. This CDR3 comprises 12 residues. Trimming stripped 4 bases from V and 10 bases from J, with 9 bases between. CDR1 is SGHKS, CDR2 YYEKEE, per germline (reference sequence).

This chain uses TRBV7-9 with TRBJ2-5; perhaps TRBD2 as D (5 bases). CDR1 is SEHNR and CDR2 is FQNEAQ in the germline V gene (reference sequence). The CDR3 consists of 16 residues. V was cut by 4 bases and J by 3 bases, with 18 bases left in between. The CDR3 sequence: CASSSYLKADEETQYF. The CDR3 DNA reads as TGTGCCAGCAGCTCTTATCTCAAAGCGGACGAAGAGACCCAGTACTTC.

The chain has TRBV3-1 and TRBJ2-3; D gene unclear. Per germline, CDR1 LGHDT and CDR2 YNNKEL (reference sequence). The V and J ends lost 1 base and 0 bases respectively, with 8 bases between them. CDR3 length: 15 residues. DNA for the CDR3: TGTGCCAGCAGCCAAGCTGGAGCCAGCACAGATACGCAGTATTTT. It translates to CASSQAGASTDTQYF.

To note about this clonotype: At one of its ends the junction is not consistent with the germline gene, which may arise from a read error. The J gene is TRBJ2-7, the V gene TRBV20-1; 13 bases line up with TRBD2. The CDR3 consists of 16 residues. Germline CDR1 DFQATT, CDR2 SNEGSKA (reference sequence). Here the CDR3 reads CGAWGLAGRWEYEQYF. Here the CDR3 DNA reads TGCGGTGCTTGGGGACTAGCGGGACGCTGGGAGTACGAGCAGTACTTC.

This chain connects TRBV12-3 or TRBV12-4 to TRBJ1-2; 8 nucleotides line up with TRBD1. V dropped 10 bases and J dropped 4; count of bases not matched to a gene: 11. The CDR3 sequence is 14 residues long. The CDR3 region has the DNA TGTGCCACCGGGACAGGTATTCAGACCTATGGCTACACCTTC. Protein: CATGTGIQTYGYTF.

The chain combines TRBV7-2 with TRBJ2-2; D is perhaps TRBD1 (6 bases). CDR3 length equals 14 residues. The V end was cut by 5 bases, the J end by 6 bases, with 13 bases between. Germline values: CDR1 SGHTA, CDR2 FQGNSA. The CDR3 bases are TGTGCCAGCAGCCTCCAGGGGAAGTCCGGGGAGCTGTTTTTT. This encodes CASSLQGKSGELFF.

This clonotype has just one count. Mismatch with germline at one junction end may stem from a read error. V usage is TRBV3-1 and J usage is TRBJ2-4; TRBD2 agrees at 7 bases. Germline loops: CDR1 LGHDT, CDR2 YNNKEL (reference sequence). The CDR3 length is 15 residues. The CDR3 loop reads CAGSQDNLAEREQYF. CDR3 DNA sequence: TGTGCCGGCAGCCAAGATAATCTAGCGGAGAGGGAGCAGTACTTC.

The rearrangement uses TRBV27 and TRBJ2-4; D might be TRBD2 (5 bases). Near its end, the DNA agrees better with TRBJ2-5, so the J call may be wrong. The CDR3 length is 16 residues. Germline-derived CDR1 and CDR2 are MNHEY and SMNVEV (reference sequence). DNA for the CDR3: TGTGCCAGCAGGATAACTGGACGGGGAGAGAGAGAGACCCAGTACTTC. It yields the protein CASRITGRGERETQYF.

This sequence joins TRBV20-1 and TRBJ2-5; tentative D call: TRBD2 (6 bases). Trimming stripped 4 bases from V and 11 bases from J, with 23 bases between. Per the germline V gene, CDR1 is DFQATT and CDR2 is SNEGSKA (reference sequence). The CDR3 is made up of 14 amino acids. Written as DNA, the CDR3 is TGCAGTGCTACTACCGGGACTTCGGTCGATGAGCAGTACTTC. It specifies CSATTGTSVDEQYF.